This T cell receptor (beta chain) emerged from a study of CD8+ T cells in alopecia areata. This clone was counted a few times. RNA was extracted and reverse transcribed into cDNA as the sequencing template. The repertoire was sequenced with immunoSEQ multiplex PCR; TCRdb's copy has only in-frame clones and lacks some. The table lists over 95,000 clones, 45% to 65% of them singletons. Described treatment: oral pan-JAK inhibitor, 5-10 mg twice daily. Germline-derived CDR1 and CDR2 are SQVTM and ANQGSEA. Trimming at V came to 7 bases and at J to 7 bases, leaving 11 bases not matched to a gene. This CDR3 spans 14 amino acids.

This specimen was CD4+ T cells sorted from blood, taken at week 24, from a patient treated with tofacitinib. The V gene is TRBV29-1, the J gene TRBJ2-1, with TRBD2 matching 9 bases. This receptor was taken from a human donor with alopecia areata. The CDR3 sequence is CSGGTSNVGNEQFF. The DNA for the CDR3 is TGCAGCGGGGGGACTAGCAATGTGGGAAATGAGCAGTTCTTC.